This T cell receptor beta chain derives from a study of molecular identifiers for immune sequencing clone quantification (dated by TCRdb to the late 2010s). As for the study more broadly: For a replicate experiment, the RNA from either 20,000 or 100,000 naive CD8 T cells was divided into five aliquots, and four of those aliquots went on to sequencing. CD8 T cells were used in a methods study to benchmark molecular-identifier clustering-based TCR repertoire sequencing (MIDCIRS) and TCR RNA copy counting. The study at large found these results: A single cell's worth of spiked-in Jurkat TCR RNA was reported detectable even among 750,000 to 1,000,000 naive CD8 T cells. When barcode sub-clustering was left out, chimeric consensus sequences inflated TCR diversity, with chimeras reaching as high as 47%. Identical TCR molecules sharing a barcode could cause highly expanded clone sizes to be underestimated. Clones above 20 RNA copies held over 97% of molecules in CMV-specific effector cells but under 1% in naive cells. Modeling estimated 2.5 to 3.5 recovered TCR RNA copies per cell, compared with 9.5 to 10 by digital PCR, which implies 30% to 35% capture efficiency. Naive libraries contained spiked-in Jurkat TCR RNA (around ten copies' worth), which is not part of the donor repertoire.

This clonotype showed up many times. Its antigen is still unknown. No base-level quality is on record; no much larger clone is a single base apart. The V end loses 0 bases and the J end loses 6 bases, and a stretch of 9 bases separates them. Including cysteine and phenylalanine, the CDR3 has 12 amino acids. Of the read, only the CDR3 DNA is kept; its 36 bases are in frame from base 1. The germline V gene (reference sequence) yields DFQATT for CDR1 and SNEGSKA for CDR2. Libraries of naive CD8 T cells were built from about 20,000 to 1,000,000 sorted cells, with 10%, 30% or 50% of the purified RNA used. Naive CD8 T cells were FACS-sorted as CD8+CD4-CCR7+CD45RA+ on a BD FACSAria II into RLT Plus buffer. To test detection sensitivity, Jurkat RNA equivalent to more than 8 TCR copies was spiked into samples of about 19,000-1,000,000 naive CD8 T cells. Enrichment of CD8 T cells was performed with RosetteSep CD8+ T Cell Enrichment Cocktail and Ficoll-Paque, after which ACK red cell lysis was carried out.

The library relied on PCR. This sample was sequenced with a NextSeq 500. Bulk TCR libraries were made following a previously described method, with the TCR primers given in Table S5. Total RNA was purified with the Qiagen AllPrep DNA/RNA kit. Before analysis, reads from multiple sequencing runs of one library were combined. The authors' pipeline ran thus. Only reads with exact TCR constant sequence were kept, trimmed to 150 nt, and grouped by their 12-nt molecular barcodes. Reads inside each barcode group were sub-clustered using a 15% Levenshtein threshold, and a quality-weighted consensus sequence was constructed for each RNA molecule. Non-functional sequences were discarded, and so were lower-count sequences lying one edit away from another sequence. Based on a fit of two negative binomial distributions, barcode sub-clusters having less than 20% of the maximum read count were discarded. TCRdb reworked the public reads: Q25 trimming with fastp, MiXCR clone assembly, productive beta chains retained. Every distinct CDR3 protein forms one entry, paired with its most common genes and DNA. The V and J calls were not made by the authors but by TCRdb's processing. Here the sample has about 630,000 distinct CDR3 sequences; 25% occur a single time. The ten largest clones add up to about 0.8% of the sample.

The V and J genes are TRBV20-1 and TRBJ2-7; a confident D gene designation cannot be given. The sample comprised naive CD8+ T cells from blood, with Jurkat cell RNA spiked in. The cell subset or site label for this specimen denotes: FACS-sorted CD8+CD4-CCR7+CD45RA+ naive T cells. The receptor was derived from a human donor in good health. Some libraries in this study had Jurkat cell RNA spiked in. The CDR3 region has the sequence CSARDSGAEQYF. The nucleotide sequence is TGCAGTGCTAGAGATTCGGGTGCCGAGCAGTACTTC.